Following are 30 T cell receptor beta chains from one sample sequenced in a study of cytomegalovirus exposure and HLA in healthy donors. PCR amplification relied on 60 Vbeta primers (plus 13 Jbeta primers). The repertoire was sequenced with immunoSEQ multiplex PCR; TCRdb's copy has only in-frame clones and lacks some. Of about 150,000 clones in the sample, approximately 81% are singletons; the top ten hold under 0.4%. The sample was PBMCs. All receptors come from a boy aged 2 to 10 in good health and CMV-seronegative.

The gene calls are TRBV5-1 and TRBJ2-3, with D unresolved. The CDR3 runs to 14 residues. V lost 4 bases, J lost 0 bases, and 9 bases lay in between. Germline V lookup: CDR1 SGHRS, CDR2 YFSETQ. The CDR3 DNA reads as TGCGCCAGCAGCCGAGAACGTAGCACAGATACGCAGTATTTT. Translated: CASSRERSTDTQYF.

The chain employs TRBV7-2 and TRBJ2-7; 9 bases agree with TRBD2. V trimming: 7 bases; J trimming: 3 bases; junction bases outside the gene matches: 10. Germline loops: CDR1 SGHTA, CDR2 FQGNSA. This CDR3 comprises 15 residues. Here the CDR3 reads CASTRRLAVNYEQYF. CDR3 bases: TGTGCCAGCACCCGACGACTAGCGGTTAACTACGAGCAGTACTTC.

The table lists this clone with a count of one. The chain joins TRBV19 to TRBJ1-3; D remains unclear. The CDR3 spans 12 residues. From germline, CDR1 is LNHDA and CDR2 SQIVND (reference sequence). V dropped 2 bases and J dropped 4 bases, with 3 bases sitting between them. The DNA for the CDR3 is TGTGCCAGTAGTATACCAGGAAACACCATATATTTT. This sequence encodes CASSIPGNTIYF.

The CDR3 bases are TGCGCCAGCAGCCCTTCCTATCGCGAGCAGTACTTC. Protein: CASSPSYREQYF. The J gene is TRBJ2-7, the V gene TRBV5-1; D gene uncertain. Trimming stripped 4 bases from V and 6 bases from J, with 11 bases between. The CDR3 consists of 12 residues. Germline V gene data show CDR1 as SGHRS and CDR2 as YFSETQ.

This clone was found a few times. The chain joins TRBV5-6 to TRBJ1-1; no firm D call. V lost 0 bases to trimming and J lost 1 base, with 4 bases between them. This CDR3 is 13 amino acids long. CDR1 and CDR2 from the germline V gene are SGHDT and YYEEEE. The CDR3 loop is CASSLGRNTEAFF. The DNA of the CDR3 is TGTGCCAGCAGCTTGGGTCGGAACACTGAAGCTTTCTTT.

The rearrangement uses TRBV28 and TRBJ1-5, with a possible D match to TRBD1 (5 bases). The length of the CDR3 is 13 residues. The germline CDR1 and CDR2 sequences are MDHEN and SYDVKM. The V gene lost 6 bases and the J gene lost 3 bases, with 9 bases spanning the gap. The CDR3 sequence is CASRFRVNQPQHF. As DNA, the CDR3 is TGTGCCAGCAGATTCAGGGTCAATCAGCCCCAGCATTTT.

This chain connects TRBV29-1 to TRBJ2-5; TRBD1 might be the D (6 bases). The V end was cut by 0 bases, the J end by 7 bases, with 15 bases between. This CDR3 is built from 14 residues. Germline V CDR1 and CDR2: SQVTM, ANQGSEA. The CDR3 bases are TGCAGCGTTGAAGATCTTGCAGGGGAAGCGACCCAGTACTTC. It specifies CSVEDLAGEATQYF.

This clone was picked up a small number of times. CDR3 nucleotide sequence: TGTGCCAGCATTTCCCCAGGGTTGAACACTGAAGCTTTCTTT. Protein sequence: CASISPGLNTEAFF. This chain uses TRBV6-6 with TRBJ1-1; a weak D match, TRBD1 (5 bases). CDR1 is MNHNY, CDR2 SVGAGI, per germline (reference sequence). The germline V and J ends were trimmed by 7 bases and 0 bases, with 12 bases remaining between them. This CDR3 contains 14 residues.

The genes are TRBV5-1 and TRBJ1-2; possibly TRBD1 for D (5 bases). This CDR3 comprises 14 residues. Germline CDR1 is SGHRS and CDR2 is YFSETQ. Trimming pared 3 bases from V and 7 bases from J, leaving 16 bases between. The CDR3 protein is CASSWGRGGPGYTF. The DNA of the CDR3 is TGCGCCAGCAGCTGGGGACGGGGGGGTCCTGGCTACACCTTC.

The chain joins TRBV5-8 to TRBJ2-4; 7 bases map to TRBD1. Unmatched junction bases numbered 0, after V lost 0 bases and J lost 6 bases. Germline-derived CDR1 and CDR2 are SGHTS and YDEGEE. There are 13 residues in the CDR3. The CDR3 region has the DNA TGTGCCAGCAGCTTGGGACAGGGAAACATTCAGTACTTC. Its protein product is CASSLGQGNIQYF.

This clone was picked up one time. This rearrangement joins TRBV7-9 to TRBJ1-5; the D is unclear. CDR3 length: 14 amino acids. The V and J ends lost 2 bases and 2 bases respectively, with 7 bases between them. Germline-derived CDR1 and CDR2 are SEHNR and FQNEAQ (reference sequence). The CDR3 loop reads CASSLSIGNQPQHF. DNA of the CDR3: TGTGCCAGCAGCTTATCAATAGGCAATCAGCCCCAGCATTTT.

CDR3 coding DNA: TGTGCCAGTAGTATGGGCCCCGGGACAGGGGGCTTTTACGAGCAGTACTTC. Encoded protein: CASSMGPGTGGFYEQYF. The gene calls are TRBV19 and TRBJ2-7; 12 nucleotides line up with TRBD1. Germline trimming cut 3 bases from V and 4 bases from J; bases unmatched to any gene: 10. This CDR3 has 17 amino acids. Germline lookup yields CDR1 LNHDA and CDR2 SQIVND (reference sequence).

V and J are TRBV30 and TRBJ2-3; 15 bases fit TRBD2. Germline CDR1 GTSNPN, CDR2 SVGIG (reference sequence). The trim removed 1 base at V and 4 bases at J, leaving 3 bases unmatched. The CDR3 runs to 16 residues. The CDR3 here is CAWSGGTSGRSDTQYF. DNA of the CDR3: TGTGCCTGGAGTGGTGGGACTAGCGGGAGGTCAGATACGCAGTATTTT.

This sequence joins TRBV6-1 and TRBJ1-1; D gene uncertain. The CDR3 has 14 residues. Germline V lookup: CDR1 MNHNS, CDR2 SASEGT. Trimming pared 6 bases from V and 3 bases from J, leaving 14 bases between. In nucleotides, the CDR3 is TGTGCCAGCAGACAGACATCGTTGGACACTGAAGCTTTCTTT. It is translated as CASRQTSLDTEAFF.

The genes are TRBV28 and TRBJ1-4; TRBD1 aligns across 7 bases. This CDR3 is built from 13 residues. Germline assignment: CDR1 MDHEN and CDR2 SYDVKM. V shed 9 bases, J shed 2 bases, and the junction held 3 bases outside the gene matches. Here the CDR3 DNA reads TGTGCCAGTGGACAGGTTACTAATGAAAAACTGTTTTTT. It translates to CASGQVTNEKLFF.

The chain employs TRBV5-1 and TRBJ1-1; 7 bases are a match to TRBD1. The junction had 4 bases not matched to a gene; V was cut back by 4 bases and J by 1 base. The CDR3 is made up of 14 amino acids. The germline V gene has CDR1 SGHRS and CDR2 YFSETQ. CDR3 DNA: TGCGCCAGCAGCGTAAGGGACAGGAACACTGAAGCTTTCTTT. Protein sequence: CASSVRDRNTEAFF. The full variable domain, with the rest looked up from reference TRBV5-1 and TRBJ1-1, is KAGVTQTPRYLIKTRGQQVTLSCSPISGHRSVSWYQQTPGQGLQFLFEYFSETQRNKGNFPGRFSGRQFSNSRSEMNVSTLELGDSALYLCASSVRDRNTEAFFGQGTRLTVV.

The chain recombines TRBV5-1 with TRBJ2-2; D ambiguous. CDR3 size: 15 residues. V was shortened by 3 bases and J by 2 bases, with 11 bases between the two germline ends. Germline V CDR1 and CDR2: SGHRS, YFSETQ. CDR3 nucleotides: TGCGCCAGCAGCTCGGATGCGGATAACACCGGGGAGCTGTTTTTT. Translated, it gives CASSSDADNTGELFF.

The rearrangement joins TRBV4-1 to TRBJ2-5, with 7 bases fitting TRBD2. V was clipped by 3 bases and J by 3 bases; unmatched bases: 7. The length of the CDR3 is 15 residues. Looked up from germline, CDR1 is MGHRA and CDR2 is YSYEKL. For the CDR3, the DNA is TGCGCCAGCAGCCACCTAGGGAGGGGAGAAGAGACCCAGTACTTC. Protein: CASSHLGRGEETQYF.

The V call is TRBV11-2, the J call TRBJ2-1, with 12 bases that match TRBD2. Germline-derived CDR1 and CDR2 are SGHAT and FQNNGV. The CDR3 covers 16 residues. Trimming removed 2 bases from V and 7 bases from J; junction bases left unmatched: 6. This CDR3 is CASSLQTSGRDNEQFF. CDR3 coding DNA: TGTGCCAGCAGCTTACAGACTAGCGGGAGAGATAATGAGCAGTTCTTC.

This clone is a singleton in its sample. The chain carries TRBV7-2 and TRBJ2-7; 9 bases fit TRBD2. The junction had 5 bases not matched to a gene; V was cut back by 2 bases and J by 3 bases. The CDR3 runs to 15 residues. From germline, CDR1 is SGHTA and CDR2 FQGNSA. The DNA for the CDR3 is TGTGCCAGCAGCTTATTCAGCGGGAGGTTCTACGAGCAGTACTTC. This sequence encodes CASSLFSGRFYEQYF.

The V gene is TRBV5-1, the J gene TRBJ2-3; D is possibly TRBD1 (6 bases). V lost 4 bases and J 1 base, leaving 16 bases between the germline ends. The CDR3 is 16 amino acids. The germline V gene encodes CDR1 SGHRS and CDR2 YFSETQ. The CDR3 loop is CASSPPLPGGTDTQYF. The DNA of the CDR3 is TGCGCCAGCAGCCCACCCCTCCCAGGGGGCACAGATACGCAGTATTTT.

The chain has TRBV11-2 and TRBJ2-7; 8 nucleotides align to TRBD1. The J segment lost 6 bases and the V segment lost 5 bases, leaving 3 bases of the junction unmatched. This CDR3 spans 12 amino acids. The germline CDR1 and CDR2 sequences are SGHAT and FQNNGV. CDR3 region: CASSPTGVEQYF. CDR3 DNA: TGTGCCAGCAGCCCGACAGGGGTCGAGCAGTACTTC.

The rearrangement uses TRBV28 and TRBJ1-5; D perhaps matches TRBD1 (5 bases). The germline V gene encodes CDR1 MDHEN and CDR2 SYDVKM. V dropped 5 bases and J dropped 7 bases, with 15 bases sitting between them. This CDR3 has 14 amino acids. CDR3 coding DNA: TGTGCCAGCAGTACCCCGGGACTCGGACAGCCCCAGCATTTT. Translation: CASSTPGLGQPQHF.

This clone has a single count. This chain connects TRBV27 to TRBJ2-5; TRBD1 matches at 10 bases. This CDR3 contains 15 residues. Germline CDR1 MNHEY, CDR2 SMNVEV (reference sequence). The V gene end was trimmed by 6 bases and the J gene end by 1 base; junction bases not matched to a gene: 5. Written as DNA, the CDR3 is TGTGCCAGCAGAACCGGGACAGGGGTCCAAGAGACCCAGTACTTC. Protein: CASRTGTGVQETQYF.

The CDR3 region is CASSSGTGNEQYF. As DNA, the CDR3 is TGCGCCAGCAGCTCGGGGACAGGGAACGAGCAGTACTTC. The chain carries TRBV5-1 and TRBJ2-7, with TRBD1 identical over 9 bases. J gave up 5 bases and V 3 bases, and 3 bases lay outside the gene matches. This CDR3 contains 13 residues. Germline CDR1 reads SGHRS; CDR2 reads YFSETQ.

The chain joins TRBV6-1 to TRBJ1-1; weak D call: TRBD1 (6 bases). CDR1 and CDR2 (germline): MNHNS, SASEGT. The CDR3 is 14 residues long. Trimming removed 6 bases at V and 1 base at J, with 12 bases between. CDR3: CASRLDSANTEAFF. CDR3 nucleotide sequence: TGTGCCAGCAGGCTGGACAGCGCGAACACTGAAGCTTTCTTT.

This chain connects TRBV7-9 to TRBJ2-7; 10 bases map to TRBD2. In germline, CDR1 is SEHNR, CDR2 FQNEAQ (reference sequence). Losses at the gene ends were 5 bases for V and 0 bases for J; bases not matched to a gene: 7. The CDR3 totals 16 residues. CDR3 bases: TGTGCCAGCAGCCGGACTAGCGGTTCTAGCTCCTACGAGCAGTACTTC. As protein: CASSRTSGSSSYEQYF. Full variable domain (remainder filled in from reference TRBV7-9 and TRBJ2-7): DTGVSQNPRHKITKRGQNVTFRCDPISEHNRLYWYRQTLGQGPEFLTYFQNEAQLEKSRLLSDRFSAERPKGSFSTLEIQRTEQGDSAMYLCASSRTSGSSSYEQYFGPGTRLTVT.

The chain recombines TRBV5-4 with TRBJ2-1; D is possibly TRBD2 (6 bases). CDR3 length: 13 residues. The germline gives CDR1 SGHNT, CDR2 YYREEE (reference sequence). V was trimmed by 7 bases and J by 5 bases, leaving 13 bases between them. The CDR3 spells CASSGDFHNEQFF. The CDR3 DNA follows: TGTGCCAGCTCCGGGGACTTTCACAATGAGCAGTTCTTC.

The chain employs TRBV4-1 and TRBJ1-1, with D possibly TRBD1 on 5 matching bases. The CDR3 is 15 amino acids. CDR1 and CDR2 (germline): MGHRA, YSYEKL. The V end was cut by 1 base, the J end by 1 base, with 10 bases between. CDR3 bases: TGCGCCAGCAGCCAAGTATGGGGGGGGAACACTGAAGCTTTCTTT. It specifies CASSQVWGGNTEAFF.

V gene TRBV21-1 combines with J gene TRBJ1-5. TRBV21-1 is reported as a pseudogene. The CDR3 is made up of 16 amino acids. The CDR3 protein is CASSKLYLNSNQPQHF. Written as DNA, the CDR3 is TGTGCCAGCAGCAAACTCTACCTAAATAGCAATCAGCCCCAGCATTTT.